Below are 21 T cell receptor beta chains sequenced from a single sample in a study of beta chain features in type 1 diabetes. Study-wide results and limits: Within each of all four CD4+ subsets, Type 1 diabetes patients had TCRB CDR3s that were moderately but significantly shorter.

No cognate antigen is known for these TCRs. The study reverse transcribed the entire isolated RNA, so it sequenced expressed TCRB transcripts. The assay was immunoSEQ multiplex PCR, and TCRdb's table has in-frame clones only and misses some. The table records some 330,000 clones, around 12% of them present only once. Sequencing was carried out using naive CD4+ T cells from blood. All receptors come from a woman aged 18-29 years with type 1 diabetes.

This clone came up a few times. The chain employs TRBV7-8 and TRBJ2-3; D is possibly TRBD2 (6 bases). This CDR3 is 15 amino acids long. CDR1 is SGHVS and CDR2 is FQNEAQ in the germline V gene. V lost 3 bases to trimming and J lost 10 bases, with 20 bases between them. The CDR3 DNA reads TGTGCCAGCAGCTTCTCACCTGGGACTCCGAGGCCGCAGTATTTT. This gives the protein CASSFSPGTPRPQYF.

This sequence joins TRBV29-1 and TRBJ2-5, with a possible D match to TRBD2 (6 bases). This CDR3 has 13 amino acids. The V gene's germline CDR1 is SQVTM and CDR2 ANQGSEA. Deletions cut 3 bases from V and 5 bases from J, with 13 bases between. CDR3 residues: CSVERAGWETQYF. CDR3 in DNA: TGCAGCGTTGAGCGAGCGGGCTGGGAGACCCAGTACTTC. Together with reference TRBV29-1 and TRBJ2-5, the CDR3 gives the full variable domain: SAVISQKPSRDICQRGTSLTIQCQVDSQVTMMFWYRQQPGQSLTLIATANQGSEATYESGFVIDKFPISRPNLTFSTLTVSNMSPEDSSIYLCSVERAGWETQYFGPGTRLLVL.

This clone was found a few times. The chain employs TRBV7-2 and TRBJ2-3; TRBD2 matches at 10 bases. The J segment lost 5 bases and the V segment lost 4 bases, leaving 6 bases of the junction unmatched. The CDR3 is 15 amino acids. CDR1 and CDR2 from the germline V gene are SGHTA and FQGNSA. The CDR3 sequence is CASSSAGGPGDTQYF. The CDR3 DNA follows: TGTGCCAGCAGCTCAGCGGGGGGGCCGGGAGATACGCAGTATTTT.

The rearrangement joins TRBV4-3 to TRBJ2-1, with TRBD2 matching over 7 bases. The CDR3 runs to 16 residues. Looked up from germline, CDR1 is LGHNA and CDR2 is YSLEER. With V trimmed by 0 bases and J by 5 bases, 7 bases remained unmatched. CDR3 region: CASSQEASGTDNEQFF. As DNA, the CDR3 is TGCGCCAGCAGCCAAGAGGCCAGCGGGACGGACAATGAGCAGTTCTTC.

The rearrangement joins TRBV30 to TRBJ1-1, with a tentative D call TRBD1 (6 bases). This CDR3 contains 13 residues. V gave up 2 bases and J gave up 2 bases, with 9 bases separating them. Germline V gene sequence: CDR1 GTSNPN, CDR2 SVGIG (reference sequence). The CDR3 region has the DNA TGTGCCTGGAGTCGCAGGGGAAACACTGAAGCTTTCTTT. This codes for CAWSRRGNTEAFF.

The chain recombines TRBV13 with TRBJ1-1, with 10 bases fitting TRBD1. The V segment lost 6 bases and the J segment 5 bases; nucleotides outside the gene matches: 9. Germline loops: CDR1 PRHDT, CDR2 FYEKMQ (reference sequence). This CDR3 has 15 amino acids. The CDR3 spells CASRDAGQGTTEAFF. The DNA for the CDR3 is TGTGCCAGCAGGGACGCGGGACAGGGGACAACTGAAGCTTTCTTT.

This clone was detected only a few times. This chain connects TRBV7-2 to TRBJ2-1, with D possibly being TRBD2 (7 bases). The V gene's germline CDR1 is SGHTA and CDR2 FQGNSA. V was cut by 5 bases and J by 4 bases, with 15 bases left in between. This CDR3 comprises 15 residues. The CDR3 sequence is CASSPGGRDYNEQFF. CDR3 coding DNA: TGTGCCAGCAGCCCGGGGGGCCGGGATTACAATGAGCAGTTCTTC. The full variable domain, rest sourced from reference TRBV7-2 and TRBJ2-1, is GAGVSQSPSNKVTEKGKDVELRCDPISGHTALYWYRQSLGQGLEFLIYFQGNSAPDKSGLPSDRFSAERTGGSVSTLTIQRTQQEDSAVYLCASSPGGRDYNEQFFGPGTRLTVL.

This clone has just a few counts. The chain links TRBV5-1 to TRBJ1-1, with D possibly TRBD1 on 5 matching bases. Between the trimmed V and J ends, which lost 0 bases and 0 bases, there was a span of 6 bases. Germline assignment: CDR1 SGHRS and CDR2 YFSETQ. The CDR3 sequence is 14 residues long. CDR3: CASSLVDMNTEAFF. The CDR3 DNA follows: TGCGCCAGCAGCTTGGTGGACATGAACACTGAAGCTTTCTTT.

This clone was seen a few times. CDR3 sequence reads: CASSESGIAGGQETQYF. The CDR3 DNA is TGTGCCAGCAGTGAATCGGGCATAGCGGGAGGGCAAGAGACCCAGTACTTC. The chain carries TRBV2 and TRBJ2-5; 11 bases fit TRBD2. Germline loops: CDR1 SNHLY, CDR2 FYNNEI. CDR3 size: 17 residues. J lost 2 bases, V lost 2 bases, and 7 bases had no gene match.

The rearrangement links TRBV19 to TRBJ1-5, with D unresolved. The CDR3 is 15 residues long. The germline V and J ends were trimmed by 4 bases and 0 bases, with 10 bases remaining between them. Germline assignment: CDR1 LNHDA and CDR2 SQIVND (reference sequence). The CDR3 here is CASSSTFHSNQPQHF. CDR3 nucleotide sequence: TGTGCCAGTAGTAGCACTTTCCATAGCAATCAGCCCCAGCATTTT. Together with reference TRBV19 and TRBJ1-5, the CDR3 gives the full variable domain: DGGITQSPKYLFRKEGQNVTLSCEQNLNHDAMYWYRQDPGQGLRLIYYSQIVNDFQKGDIAEGYSVSREKKESFPLTVTSAQKNPTAFYLCASSSTFHSNQPQHFGDGTRLSIL.

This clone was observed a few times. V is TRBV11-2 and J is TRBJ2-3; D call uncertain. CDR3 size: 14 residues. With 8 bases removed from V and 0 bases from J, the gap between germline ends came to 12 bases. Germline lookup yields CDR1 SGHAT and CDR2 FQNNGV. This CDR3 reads CASELERSTDTQYF. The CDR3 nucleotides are TGTGCCAGCGAATTAGAAAGAAGCACAGATACGCAGTATTTT.

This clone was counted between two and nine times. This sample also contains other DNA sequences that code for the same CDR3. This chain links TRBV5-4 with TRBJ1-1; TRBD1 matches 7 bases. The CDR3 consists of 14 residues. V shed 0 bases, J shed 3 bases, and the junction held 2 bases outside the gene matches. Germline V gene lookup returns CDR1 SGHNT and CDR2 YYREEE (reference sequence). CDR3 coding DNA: TGTGCCAGCAGCTTGGGACAGGGCTACACTGAAGCTTTCTTT. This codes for CASSLGQGYTEAFF.

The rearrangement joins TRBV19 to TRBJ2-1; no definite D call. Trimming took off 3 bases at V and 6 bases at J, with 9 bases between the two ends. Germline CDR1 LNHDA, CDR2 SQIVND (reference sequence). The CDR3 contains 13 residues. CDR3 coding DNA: TGTGCCAGTAGTATGCGGCAGATCAATGAGCAGTTCTTC. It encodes CASSMRQINEQFF.

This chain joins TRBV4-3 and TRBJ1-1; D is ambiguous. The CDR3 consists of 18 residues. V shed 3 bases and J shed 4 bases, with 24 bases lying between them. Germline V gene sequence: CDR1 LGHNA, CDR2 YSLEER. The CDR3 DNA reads TGCGCCAGCAGCCAGTTACGGCTGGAGAGCTGGATCGGCACTGAAGCTTTCTTT. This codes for CASSQLRLESWIGTEAFF.

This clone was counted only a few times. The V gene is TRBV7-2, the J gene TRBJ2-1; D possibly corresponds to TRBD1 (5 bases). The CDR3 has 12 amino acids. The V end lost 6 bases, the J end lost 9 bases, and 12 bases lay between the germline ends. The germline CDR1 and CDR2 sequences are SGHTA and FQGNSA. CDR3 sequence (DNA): TGTGCCAGCAGACCGGTAGGGGTTGAGCAGTTCTTC. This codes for CASRPVGVEQFF.

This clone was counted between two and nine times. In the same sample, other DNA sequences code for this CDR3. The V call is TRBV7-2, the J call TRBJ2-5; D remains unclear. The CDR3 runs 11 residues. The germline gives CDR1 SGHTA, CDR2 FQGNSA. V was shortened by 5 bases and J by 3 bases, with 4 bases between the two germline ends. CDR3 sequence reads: CASSPKETQYF. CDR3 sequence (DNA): TGTGCCAGCAGCCCTAAAGAGACCCAGTACTTC. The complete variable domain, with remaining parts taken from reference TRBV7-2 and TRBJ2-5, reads GAGVSQSPSNKVTEKGKDVELRCDPISGHTALYWYRQSLGQGLEFLIYFQGNSAPDKSGLPSDRFSAERTGGSVSTLTIQRTQQEDSAVYLCASSPKETQYFGPGTRLLVL.

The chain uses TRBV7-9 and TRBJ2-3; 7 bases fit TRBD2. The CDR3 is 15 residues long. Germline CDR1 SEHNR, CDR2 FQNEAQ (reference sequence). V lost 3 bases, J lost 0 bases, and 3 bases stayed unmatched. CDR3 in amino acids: CASSFGGTSTDTQYF. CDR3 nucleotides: TGTGCCAGCAGCTTCGGGGGGACTAGCACAGATACGCAGTATTTT.

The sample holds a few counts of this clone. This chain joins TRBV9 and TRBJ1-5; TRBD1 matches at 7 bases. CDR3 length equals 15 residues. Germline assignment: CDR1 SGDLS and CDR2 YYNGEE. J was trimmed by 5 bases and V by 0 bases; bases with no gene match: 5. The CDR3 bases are TGTGCCAGCAGCGTAGGGTGGCAGGGGGATCAGCCCCAGCATTTT. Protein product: CASSVGWQGDQPQHF.

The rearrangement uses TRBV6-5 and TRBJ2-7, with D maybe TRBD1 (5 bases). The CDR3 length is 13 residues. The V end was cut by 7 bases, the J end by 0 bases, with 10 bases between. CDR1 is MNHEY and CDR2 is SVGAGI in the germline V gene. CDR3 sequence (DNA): TGTGCCAGCAATCAGGGCGGCTCCTACGAGCAGTACTTC. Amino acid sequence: CASNQGGSYEQYF.

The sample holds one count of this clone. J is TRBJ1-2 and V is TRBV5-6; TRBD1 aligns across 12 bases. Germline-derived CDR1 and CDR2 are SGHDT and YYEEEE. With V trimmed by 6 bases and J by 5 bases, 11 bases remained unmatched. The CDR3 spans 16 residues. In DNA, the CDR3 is TGTGCCAGCAATTTCCGGGACAGGGGGCAATTGTATGGCTACACCTTC. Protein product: CASNFRDRGQLYGYTF.

CDR3: CACARSWGPEAFF. In DNA, the CDR3 is TGTGCCTGCGCCCGCAGTTGGGGGCCTGAAGCTTTCTTT. This chain links TRBV19 with TRBJ1-1, with a tentative D call TRBD1 (6 bases). CDR3 length equals 13 residues. V was pared by 11 bases and J by 6 bases, with 19 bases between. The germline V gene encodes CDR1 LNHDA and CDR2 SQIVND (reference sequence). Using reference TRBV19 and TRBJ1-1 for the parts outside the CDR3, the full variable domain is DGGITQSPKYLFRKEGQNVTLSCEQNLNHDAMYWYRQDPGQGLRLIYYSQIVNDFQKGDIAEGYSVSREKKESFPLTVTSAQKNPTAFYLCACARSWGPEAFFGQGTRLTVV.